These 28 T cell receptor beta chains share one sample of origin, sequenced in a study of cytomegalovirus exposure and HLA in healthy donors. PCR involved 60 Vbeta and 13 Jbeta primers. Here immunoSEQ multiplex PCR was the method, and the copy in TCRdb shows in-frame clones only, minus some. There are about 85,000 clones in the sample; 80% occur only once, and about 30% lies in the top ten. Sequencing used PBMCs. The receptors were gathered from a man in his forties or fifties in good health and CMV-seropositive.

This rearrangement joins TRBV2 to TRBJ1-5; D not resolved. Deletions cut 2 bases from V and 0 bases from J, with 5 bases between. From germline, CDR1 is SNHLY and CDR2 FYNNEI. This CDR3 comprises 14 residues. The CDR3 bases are TGTGCCAGCAGTGAAACGCGTAGCAATCAGCCCCAGCATTTT. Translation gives CASSETRSNQPQHF. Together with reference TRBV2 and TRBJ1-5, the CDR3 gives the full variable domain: EPEVTQTPSHQVTQMGQEVILRCVPISNHLYFYWYRQILGQKVEFLVSFYNNEISEKSEIFDDQFSVERPDGSNFTLKIRSTKLEDSAMYFCASSETRSNQPQHFGDGTRLSIL.

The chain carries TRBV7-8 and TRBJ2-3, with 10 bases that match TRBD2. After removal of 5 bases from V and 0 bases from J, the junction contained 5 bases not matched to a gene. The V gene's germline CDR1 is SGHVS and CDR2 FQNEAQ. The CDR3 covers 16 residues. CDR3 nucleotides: TGTGCCAGCAGCAAGAGAGCGGGAGGGAGCACAGATACGCAGTATTTT. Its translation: CASSKRAGGSTDTQYF.

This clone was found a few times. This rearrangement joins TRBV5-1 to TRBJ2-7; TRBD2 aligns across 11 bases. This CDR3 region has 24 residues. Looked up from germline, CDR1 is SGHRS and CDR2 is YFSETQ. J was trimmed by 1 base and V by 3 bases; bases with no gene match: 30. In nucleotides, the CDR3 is TGCGCCAGCAGCTCCACCTACAGGGGGCTAGGGTCTAGCGGGAGGTTGGTTCGTTCCTACGAGCAGTACTTC. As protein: CASSSTYRGLGSSGRLVRSYEQYF.

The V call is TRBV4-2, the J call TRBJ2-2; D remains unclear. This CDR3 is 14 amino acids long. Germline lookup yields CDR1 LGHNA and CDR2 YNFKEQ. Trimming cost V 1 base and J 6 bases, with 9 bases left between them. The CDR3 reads CASSQVERSGELFF. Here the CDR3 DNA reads TGTGCCAGCAGCCAAGTGGAGCGCTCCGGGGAGCTGTTTTTT.

The CDR3 DNA sequence: TGTGCCAGCAGCTTATCGGGGGGCGCATCCGAGCAGTACTTC. As protein: CASSLSGGASEQYF. The chain links TRBV7-2 to TRBJ2-7; maybe TRBD2 (7 bases). Trimming removed 2 bases at V and 6 bases at J, with 14 bases between. CDR1 and CDR2 (germline): SGHTA, FQGNSA. The CDR3 is 14 residues long.

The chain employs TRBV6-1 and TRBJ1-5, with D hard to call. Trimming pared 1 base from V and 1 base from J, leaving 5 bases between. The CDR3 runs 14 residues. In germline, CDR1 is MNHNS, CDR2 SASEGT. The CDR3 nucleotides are TGTGCCAGCAGTGAAGGCAGGAGCAATCAGCCCCAGCATTTT. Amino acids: CASSEGRSNQPQHF.

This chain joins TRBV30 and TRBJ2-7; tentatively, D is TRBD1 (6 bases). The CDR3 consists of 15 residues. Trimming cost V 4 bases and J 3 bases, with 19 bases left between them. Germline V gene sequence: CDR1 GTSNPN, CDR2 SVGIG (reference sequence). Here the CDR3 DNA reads TGTGCCTGGACCCCCCCGGGACATACTCTCTACGAGCAGTACTTC. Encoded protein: CAWTPPGHTLYEQYF.

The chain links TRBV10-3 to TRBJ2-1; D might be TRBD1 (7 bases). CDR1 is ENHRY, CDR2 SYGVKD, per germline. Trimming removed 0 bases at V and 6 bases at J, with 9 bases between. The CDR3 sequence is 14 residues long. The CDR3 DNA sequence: TGTGCCATCAGTGAGTCGCGGGACAGCAATGAGCAGTTCTTC. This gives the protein CAISESRDSNEQFF.

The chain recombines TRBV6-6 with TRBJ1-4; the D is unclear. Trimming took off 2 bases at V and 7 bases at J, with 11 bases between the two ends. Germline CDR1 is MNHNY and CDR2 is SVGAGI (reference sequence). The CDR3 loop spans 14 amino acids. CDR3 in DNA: TGTGCCAGCAGTTACGGGGAGACGGGTGAAAAACTGTTTTTT. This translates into CASSYGETGEKLFF.

This chain's CDR3 is CASSFRTSGTTDTQYF. Here the CDR3 DNA reads TGTGCCAGCAGTTTCCGGACTAGCGGGACCACAGATACGCAGTATTTT. V gene TRBV6-6 combines with J gene TRBJ2-3, with 12 positions matching TRBD2. The CDR3 covers 16 residues. Germline CDR1 is MNHNY and CDR2 is SVGAGI (reference sequence). Trimming cost V 4 bases and J 2 bases; bases outside gene matches: 4.

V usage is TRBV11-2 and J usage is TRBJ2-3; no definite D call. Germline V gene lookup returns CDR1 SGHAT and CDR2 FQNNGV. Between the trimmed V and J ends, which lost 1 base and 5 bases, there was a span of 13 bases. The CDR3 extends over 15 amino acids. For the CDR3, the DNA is TGTGCCAGCAGCTTAGTTCGTGGGTCAGGAGATACGCAGTATTTT. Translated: CASSLVRGSGDTQYF. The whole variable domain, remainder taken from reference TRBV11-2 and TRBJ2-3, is EAGVAQSPRYKIIEKRQSVAFWCNPISGHATLYWYQQILGQGPKLLIQFQNNGVVDDSQLPKDRFSAERLKGVDSTLKIQPAKLEDSAVYLCASSLVRGSGDTQYFGPGTRLTVL.

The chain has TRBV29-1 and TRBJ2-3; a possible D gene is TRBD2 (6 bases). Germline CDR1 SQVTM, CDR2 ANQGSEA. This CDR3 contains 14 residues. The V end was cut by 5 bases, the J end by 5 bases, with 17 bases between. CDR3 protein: CSVKGGRFEDTQYF. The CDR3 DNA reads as TGCAGCGTTAAGGGAGGCCGGTTTGAAGATACGCAGTATTTT.

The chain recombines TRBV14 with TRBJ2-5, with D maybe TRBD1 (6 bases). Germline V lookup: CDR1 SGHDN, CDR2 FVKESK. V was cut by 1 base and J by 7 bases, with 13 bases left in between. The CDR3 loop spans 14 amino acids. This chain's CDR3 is CASSQASQGRTQYF. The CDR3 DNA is TGTGCCAGCAGCCAAGCATCACAGGGTCGGACCCAGTACTTC. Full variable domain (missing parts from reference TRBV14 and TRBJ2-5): EAGVTQFPSHSVIEKGQTVTLRCDPISGHDNLYWYRRVMGKEIKFLLHFVKESKQDESGMPNNRFLAERTGGTYSTLKVQPAELEDSGVYFCASSQASQGRTQYFGPGTRLLVL.

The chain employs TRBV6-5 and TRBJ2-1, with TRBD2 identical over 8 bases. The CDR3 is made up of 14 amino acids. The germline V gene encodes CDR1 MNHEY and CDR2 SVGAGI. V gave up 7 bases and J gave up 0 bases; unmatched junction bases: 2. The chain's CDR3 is CASTTSGSYNEQFF. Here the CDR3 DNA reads TGTGCCAGCACCACTAGCGGCTCCTACAATGAGCAGTTCTTC.

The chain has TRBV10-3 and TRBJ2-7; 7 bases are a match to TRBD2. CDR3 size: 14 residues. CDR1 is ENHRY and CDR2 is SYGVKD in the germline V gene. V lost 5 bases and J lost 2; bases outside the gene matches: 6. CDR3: CAISFREGTYEQYF. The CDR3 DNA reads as TGTGCCATCAGTTTTAGGGAGGGAACCTACGAGCAGTACTTC.

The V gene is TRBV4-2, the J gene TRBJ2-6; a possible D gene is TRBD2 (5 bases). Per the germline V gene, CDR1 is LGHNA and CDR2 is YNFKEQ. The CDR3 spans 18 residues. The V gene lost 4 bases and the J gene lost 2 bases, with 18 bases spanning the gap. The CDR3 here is CASSPFTSGGAGANVLTF. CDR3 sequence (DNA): TGTGCCAGCAGCCCGTTCACCAGCGGAGGAGCTGGGGCCAACGTCCTGACTTTC.

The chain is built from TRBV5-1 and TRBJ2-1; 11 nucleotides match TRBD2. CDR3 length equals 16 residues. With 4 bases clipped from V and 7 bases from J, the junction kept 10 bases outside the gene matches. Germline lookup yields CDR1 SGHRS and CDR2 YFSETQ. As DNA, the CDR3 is TGCGCCAGCAGCCCGGGGTGGGGGACTAGCGGTAATGAGCAGTTCTTC. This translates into CASSPGWGTSGNEQFF.

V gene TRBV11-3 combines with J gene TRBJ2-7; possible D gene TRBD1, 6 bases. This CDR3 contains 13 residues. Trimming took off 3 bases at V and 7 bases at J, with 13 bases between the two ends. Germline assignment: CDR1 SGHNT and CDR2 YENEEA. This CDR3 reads CASSFGGKREQYF. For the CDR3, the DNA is TGTGCCAGCAGCTTTGGGGGCAAACGGGAGCAGTACTTC.

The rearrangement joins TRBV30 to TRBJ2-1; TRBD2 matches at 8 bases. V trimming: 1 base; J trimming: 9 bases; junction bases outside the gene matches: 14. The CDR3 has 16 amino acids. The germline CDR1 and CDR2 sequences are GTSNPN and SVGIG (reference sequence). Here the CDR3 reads CAWSALAQREMGEQFF. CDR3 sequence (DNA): TGTGCCTGGAGTGCCCTTGCCCAGCGGGAGATGGGTGAGCAGTTCTTC.

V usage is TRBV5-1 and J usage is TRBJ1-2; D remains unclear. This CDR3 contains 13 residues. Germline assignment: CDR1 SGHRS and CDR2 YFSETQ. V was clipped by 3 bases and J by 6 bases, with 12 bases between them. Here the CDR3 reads CASSSSSGNGYTF. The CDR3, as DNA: TGCGCCAGCAGCTCCAGTTCCGGGAATGGCTACACCTTC. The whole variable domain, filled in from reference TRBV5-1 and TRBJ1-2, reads KAGVTQTPRYLIKTRGQQVTLSCSPISGHRSVSWYQQTPGQGLQFLFEYFSETQRNKGNFPGRFSGRQFSNSRSEMNVSTLELGDSALYLCASSSSSGNGYTFGSGTRLTVV.

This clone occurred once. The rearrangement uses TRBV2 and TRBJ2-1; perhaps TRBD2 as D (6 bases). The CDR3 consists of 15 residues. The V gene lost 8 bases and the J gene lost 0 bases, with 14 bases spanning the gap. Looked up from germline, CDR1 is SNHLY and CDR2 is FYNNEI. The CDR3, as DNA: TGTGCCAGCTGGGCGGGGCAAAACTCCTACAATGAGCAGTTCTTC. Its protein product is CASWAGQNSYNEQFF.

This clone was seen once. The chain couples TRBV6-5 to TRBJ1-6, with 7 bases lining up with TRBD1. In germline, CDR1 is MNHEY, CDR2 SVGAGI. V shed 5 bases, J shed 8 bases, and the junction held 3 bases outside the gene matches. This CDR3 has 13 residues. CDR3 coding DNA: TGTGCCAGCAGTAGACAGGGAGATTCACCCCTCCACTTT. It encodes CASSRQGDSPLHF.

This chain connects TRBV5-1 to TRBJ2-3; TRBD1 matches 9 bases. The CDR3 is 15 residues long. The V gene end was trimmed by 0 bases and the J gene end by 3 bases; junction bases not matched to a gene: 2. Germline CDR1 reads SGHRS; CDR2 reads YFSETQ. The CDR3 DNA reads TGCGCCAGCAGCTTGGAGGGGACAGGGACAGATACGCAGTATTTT. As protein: CASSLEGTGTDTQYF. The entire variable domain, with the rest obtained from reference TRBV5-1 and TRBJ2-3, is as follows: KAGVTQTPRYLIKTRGQQVTLSCSPISGHRSVSWYQQTPGQGLQFLFEYFSETQRNKGNFPGRFSGRQFSNSRSEMNVSTLELGDSALYLCASSLEGTGTDTQYFGPGTRLTVL.

CDR3: CASSLDSGAGADTQYF. In DNA, the CDR3 is TGTGCCAGCAGCTTAGATTCCGGAGCGGGGGCAGATACGCAGTATTTT. The genes are TRBV11-2 and TRBJ2-3, with 8 bases identical to TRBD2. CDR3 length: 16 amino acids. Trimming at V came to 0 bases and at J to 4 bases, leaving 6 bases not matched to a gene. Germline CDR1 and CDR2: SGHAT and FQNNGV. The full variable domain, its missing parts supplied by reference TRBV11-2 and TRBJ2-3, is EAGVAQSPRYKIIEKRQSVAFWCNPISGHATLYWYQQILGQGPKLLIQFQNNGVVDDSQLPKDRFSAERLKGVDSTLKIQPAKLEDSAVYLCASSLDSGAGADTQYFGPGTRLTVL.

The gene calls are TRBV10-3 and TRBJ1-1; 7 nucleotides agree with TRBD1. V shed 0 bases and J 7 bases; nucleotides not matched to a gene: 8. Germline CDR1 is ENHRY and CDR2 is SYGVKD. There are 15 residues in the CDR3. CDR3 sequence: CAISESIQGGGEAFF. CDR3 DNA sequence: TGTGCCATCAGTGAGTCTATCCAGGGGGGTGGTGAAGCTTTCTTT.

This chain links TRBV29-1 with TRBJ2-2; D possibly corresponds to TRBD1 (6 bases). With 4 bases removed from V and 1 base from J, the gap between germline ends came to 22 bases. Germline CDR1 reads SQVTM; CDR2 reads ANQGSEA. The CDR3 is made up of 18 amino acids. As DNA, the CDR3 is TGCAGCGTTGTCGAACCACAGGGTGGTTCGGTGAACACCGGGGAGCTGTTTTTT. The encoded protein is CSVVEPQGGSVNTGELFF.

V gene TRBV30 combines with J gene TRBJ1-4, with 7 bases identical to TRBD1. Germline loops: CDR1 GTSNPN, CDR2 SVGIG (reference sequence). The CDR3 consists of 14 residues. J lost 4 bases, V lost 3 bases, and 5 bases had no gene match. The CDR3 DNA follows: TGTGCCTGGAGCAGGGGACAGTTTAATGAAAAACTGTTTTTT. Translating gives CAWSRGQFNEKLFF.

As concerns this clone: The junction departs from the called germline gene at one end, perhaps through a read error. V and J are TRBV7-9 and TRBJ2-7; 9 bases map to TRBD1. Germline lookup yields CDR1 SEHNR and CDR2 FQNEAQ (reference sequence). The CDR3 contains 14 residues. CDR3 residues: CSSSLSGQGYEQYF. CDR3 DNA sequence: TGTTCCAGCAGCCTTTCGGGACAGGGCTACGAGCAGTACTTC.